The 8 T cell receptor beta chains presented below share a single source sample, sequenced in a study of OX40 agonist ivuxolimab in advanced cancers. Assay used: immunoSEQ multiplex PCR; TCRdb lists only in-frame clones, some missing. The repertoire holds 60,000 to 70,000 clones, with more than 70% as singletons. The material was CD4+ or CD8+ T cells sorted from blood, obtained in a trial of the OX40 agonist ivuxolimab. Receptors originate from an adult with an advanced solid tumor such as melanoma, head and neck, liver or kidney cancer.

The gene calls are TRBV4-1 and TRBJ2-4; tentatively, D is TRBD1 or TRBD2 (5 bases each). The V gene lost 5 bases and the J gene lost 0 bases, with 17 bases spanning the gap. CDR1 MGHRA and CDR2 YSYEKL come from the germline V gene. The CDR3 sequence is 17 residues long. CDR3 coding DNA: TGCGCCAGCAGCGATCGGGACCTGAGACTAGCCAAAAACATTCAGTACTTC. Translated: CASSDRDLRLAKNIQYF.

This clone was seen just once. V gene TRBV5-1 combines with J gene TRBJ1-5; the D gene is possibly TRBD1 (6 bases). Germline CDR1 reads SGHRS; CDR2 reads YFSETQ. The CDR3 is made up of 15 amino acids. Trimming removed 4 bases at V and 5 bases at J, with 16 bases between. The CDR3 sequence is CASSEGESGDQPQHF. CDR3 DNA sequence: TGCGCCAGCAGCGAGGGGGAGAGTGGGGATCAGCCCCAGCATTTT.

The count of this clone is one. The chain uses TRBV19 and TRBJ2-2; D remains unclear. Trimming left V 3 bases short and J 0 bases short, with 14 bases between. Per germline, CDR1 LNHDA and CDR2 SQIVND (reference sequence). CDR3 length: 17 amino acids. The CDR3, as DNA: TGTGCCAGTAGTATTCAGGACCGATATGCGAACACCGGGGAGCTGTTTTTT. Its protein product is CASSIQDRYANTGELFF.

The rearrangement joins TRBV2 to TRBJ2-7; the match to TRBD2 covers 11 bases. The CDR3 extends over 15 amino acids. CDR1 is SNHLY and CDR2 is FYNNEI in the germline V gene. With 6 bases clipped from V and 4 bases from J, the junction kept 8 bases outside the gene matches. CDR3 residues: CASRASSGRTYEQYF. The CDR3 DNA reads TGTGCCAGCAGGGCCTCTAGCGGGAGGACTTACGAGCAGTACTTC.

This clone occurred a few times. The chain joins TRBV5-1 to TRBJ2-2; D is ambiguous. There are 15 residues in the CDR3. The germline gives CDR1 SGHRS, CDR2 YFSETQ. Trimming stripped 0 bases from V and 4 bases from J, with 10 bases between. This CDR3 reads CASSLATTGTGELFF. The CDR3 nucleotides are TGCGCCAGCAGCTTGGCCACTACGGGCACCGGGGAGCTGTTTTTT. Using reference TRBV5-1 and TRBJ2-2 for the parts outside the CDR3, the full variable domain is KAGVTQTPRYLIKTRGQQVTLSCSPISGHRSVSWYQQTPGQGLQFLFEYFSETQRNKGNFPGRFSGRQFSNSRSEMNVSTLELGDSALYLCASSLATTGTGELFFGEGSRLTVL.

The chain carries TRBV4-1 and TRBJ2-7; D gene unclear. This CDR3 contains 14 residues. Germline V gene sequence: CDR1 MGHRA, CDR2 YSYEKL. V was trimmed by 0 bases and J by 1 base, leaving 7 bases between them. CDR3 loop: CASSQDPVSYEQYF. The CDR3, as DNA: TGCGCCAGCAGCCAAGATCCCGTGTCCTACGAGCAGTACTTC.

The genes are TRBV6-5 and TRBJ1-4, with D uncertain. The CDR3 consists of 14 residues. V lost 5 bases, J lost 6 bases, and 13 bases lay in between. Germline CDR1 and CDR2: MNHEY and SVGAGI. CDR3 region: CASSPRDRDEKLFF. As DNA, the CDR3 is TGTGCCAGCAGTCCCCGGGATCGGGATGAAAAACTGTTTTTT.

This chain links TRBV11-2 with TRBJ2-3; possibly TRBD2 for D (6 bases). CDR3 length: 14 residues. The germline V gene encodes CDR1 SGHAT and CDR2 FQNNGV. The V end was cut by 5 bases, the J end by 4 bases, with 13 bases between. The DNA of the CDR3 is TGTGCCAGCAGCGGTAGCGGTAGTGCAGATACGCAGTATTTT. It yields the protein CASSGSGSADTQYF.